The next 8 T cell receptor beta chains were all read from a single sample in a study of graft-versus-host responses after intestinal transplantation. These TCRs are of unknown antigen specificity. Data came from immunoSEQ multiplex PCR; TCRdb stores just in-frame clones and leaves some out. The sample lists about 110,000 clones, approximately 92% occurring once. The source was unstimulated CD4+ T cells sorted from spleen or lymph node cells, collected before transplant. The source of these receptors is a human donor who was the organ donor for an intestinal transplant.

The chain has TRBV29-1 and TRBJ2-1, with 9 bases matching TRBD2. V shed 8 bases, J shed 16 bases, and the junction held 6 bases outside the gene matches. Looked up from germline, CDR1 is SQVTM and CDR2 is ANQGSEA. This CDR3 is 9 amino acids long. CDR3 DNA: TGCAGCCTGGGTAGCGGGAGATTCTTC. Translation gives CSLGSGRFF.

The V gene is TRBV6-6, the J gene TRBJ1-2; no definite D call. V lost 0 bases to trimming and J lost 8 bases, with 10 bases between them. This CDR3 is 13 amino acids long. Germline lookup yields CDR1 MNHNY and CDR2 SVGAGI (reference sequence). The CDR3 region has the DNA TGTGCCAGCAGTTACTCTGGGCGTTTCGGCTACACCTTC. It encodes CASSYSGRFGYTF.

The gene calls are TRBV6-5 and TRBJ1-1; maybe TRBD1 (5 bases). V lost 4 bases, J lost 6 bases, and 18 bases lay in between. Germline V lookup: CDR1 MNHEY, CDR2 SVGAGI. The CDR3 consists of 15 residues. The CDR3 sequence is CASSSPPGGLAEAFF. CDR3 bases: TGTGCCAGCAGTTCCCCCCCCGGGGGGTTAGCTGAAGCTTTCTTT.

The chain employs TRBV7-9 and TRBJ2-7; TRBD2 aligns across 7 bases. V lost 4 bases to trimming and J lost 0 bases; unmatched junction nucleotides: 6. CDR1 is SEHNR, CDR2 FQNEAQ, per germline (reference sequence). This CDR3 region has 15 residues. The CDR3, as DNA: TGTGCCAGCAGCTCGGGACTACCAAGCTCCTACGAGCAGTACTTC. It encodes CASSSGLPSSYEQYF.

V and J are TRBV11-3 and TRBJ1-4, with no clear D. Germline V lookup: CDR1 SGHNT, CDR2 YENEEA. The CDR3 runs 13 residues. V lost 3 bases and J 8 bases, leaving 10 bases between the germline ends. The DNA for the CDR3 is TGTGCCAGCAGCTTCGGTTTAGGGGAAAAACTGTTTTTT. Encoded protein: CASSFGLGEKLFF.

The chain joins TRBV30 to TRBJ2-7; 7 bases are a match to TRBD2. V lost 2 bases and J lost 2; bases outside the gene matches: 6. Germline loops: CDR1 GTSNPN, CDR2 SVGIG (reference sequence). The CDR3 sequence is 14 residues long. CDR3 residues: CAWSRFAGAYEQYF. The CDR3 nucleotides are TGTGCCTGGAGTCGGTTCGCGGGAGCCTACGAGCAGTACTTC.

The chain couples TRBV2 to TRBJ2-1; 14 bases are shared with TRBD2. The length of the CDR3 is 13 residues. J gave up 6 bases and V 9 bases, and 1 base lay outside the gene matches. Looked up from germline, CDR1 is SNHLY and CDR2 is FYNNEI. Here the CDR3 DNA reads TGTGCCAGAGGACTAGCGGGAGGCAATGAGCAGTTCTTC. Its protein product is CARGLAGGNEQFF.

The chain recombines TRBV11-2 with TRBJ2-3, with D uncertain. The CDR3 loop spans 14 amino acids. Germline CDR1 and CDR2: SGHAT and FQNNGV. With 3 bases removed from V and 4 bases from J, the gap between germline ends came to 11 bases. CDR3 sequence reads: CASSFRLLPDTQYF. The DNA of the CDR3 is TGTGCCAGCAGCTTCAGACTGCTTCCAGATACGCAGTATTTT.